The sample holds one count of the clone carrying this T cell receptor beta chain. Antigen unknown. This record comes from a study of T cell responses to AZD1222 COVID-19 vaccine. General study points: At baseline, seropositivity was found in only five or six AZD1222 recipients. Elevations in Spike-specific TCR breadth and depth followed administration of two AZD1222 doses. Repertoire sampling was restricted to post-peak T cell response timepoints.

Pooling of second doses given at about 4 or about 12 weeks was done. TCRdb's copy holds only in-frame clones and misses some; the assay was immunoSEQ multiplex PCR. The sample lists 150,000 to 200,000 clones, roughly 94% occurring once. V shed 3 bases and J 1 base; nucleotides not matched to a gene: 1. Germline CDR1 is SSHAT and CDR2 is FNYEAQ (reference sequence). This CDR3 comprises 15 residues. The chain employs TRBV7-7 and TRBJ2-3; 10 positions agree with TRBD2. Source: peripheral blood, taken 28 days after the second AZD1222 dose. The TCR was taken from an adult who received the AZD1222 COVID-19 vaccine. The CDR3 sequence: CASSFGLAGTDTQYF. DNA of the CDR3: TGTGCCAGCAGCTTCGGACTAGCGGGCACAGATACGCAGTATTTT.